This TCR beta chain originates from a study of memory CD4+ T cells and cytomegalovirus serostatus (dated by TCRdb to the late 2010s). Describing the broader study: The approximately 35 healthy Belgian adults in the cohort included 9 who were CMV seropositive and approximately 25 who were CMV seronegative. To replicate a published TCR-based CMV serostatus classifier, the researchers sequenced the CD4+ memory TCRbeta repertoires of a Belgian cohort whose cytomegalovirus serostatus was known.

V is trimmed back by 5 bases and J by 2 bases, and the junction contains 8 bases that no gene match accounts for. Measured from the cysteine to the phenylalanine, the CDR3 is 15 residues long. Of all the DNA, just the CDR3 is kept, 45 bases in frame from base 1. Taken from the germline V gene, the CDR1 and CDR2 loops are SGHDT and YYEEEE. Note on this clone: Its antigen target is currently unknown. Base quality data are lacking; no much larger clone is found one base away.

The Quick-DNA Microprep Kit was used to extract genomic DNA from the sorted cells. Amplification of TCRbeta DNA was done with the immunoSEQ hsTCRbeta kit, following the protocol from the manufacturer. An Illumina MiSeq instrument was used to sequence the TCRbeta libraries. From the authors' description of their analysis: After out-of-frame sequences were removed, some 2 million distinct TCRbeta sequences remained, averaging around 66,000 per individual. Each individual was scored according to the count of around 160 previously reported CMV-associated TCRbeta sequences and the total productive distinct TCRbeta count. A beta-binomial model was reimplemented in Python, and random forests from scikit-learn, run with default parameters, were trained on data from the US cohort. On the Belgian cohort, classifier performance was reported as the median AUC, along with percentile confidence intervals, across 10,000 bootstrap iterations. Entries here come from immuneACCESS through TCRdb and include only in-frame sequences with V and J called. Some clones fail to appear in such tables; in the studies checked, an unresolved V gene covers under half of the shortfall, and the cause of the remainder is unknown. V, J and clone size reflect that table, while D and trimming were determined from the DNA. This sample comprises 50,000 to 60,000 clones, about four fifths of them detected only once. The ten largest clones take up around 0.6% of the sample.

General study outcomes and caveats: For predicting CMV serostatus, the median bootstrapped AUC was about 0.95 using the original framework and approximately 0.9 using a US-trained random forest. On the Belgian cohort, the classifier built on the original framework reached a median bootstrapped AUC of almost 0.96, with a 95% CI of 0.76-1.00. The results were interpreted as suggesting that the CMV-associated TCR signature is mostly present in the CD4+ memory repertoire. Only CD4+CD45RO+ memory cells were sequenced, in contrast to the original study, in which naive and memory CD4+ and CD8+ populations were covered. Among the 150 to 200 previously reported CMV-associated TCRbeta sequences, approximately 67 showed up in the CD4+ memory repertoires, with each one found in between one and five individuals.

A FACSAria II was used to sort memory CD4+ T cells, defined as single viable CD3+CD4+CD8-CD45RO+ cells. CMV serostatus was assessed using a Roche Elecsys assay, by which serum IgG against CMV pp150, pp28, p38 and p52 was detected. Following thawing, total CD4+ T cells were enriched through positive selection using CD4 magnetic microbeads. The samples came from a different study that was designed specifically to examine the CD4+ T cell memory repertoire. Following standard operating procedures, peripheral blood mononuclear cells were isolated and cryopreserved, while serum was kept at -80 degrees C. The staining relied on CD3-PerCP (BW264/56), CD4-APC (RPA-T4), CD45RO-PE (UCHT1) and CD8-Pacific Orange (3B5) antibodies, and Sytox blue was used to exclude non-viable cells.

This chain is built from TRBV5-6 and TRBJ1-2; the junction holds 8 bases that match TRBD1. The specimen was memory CD4+ T cells from blood. This sequence was found in an adult in good health and CMV-seronegative. The nucleotide sequence reads TGTGCCAGCAGAAAACAGGGGGGGCAGAACTATGGCTACACCTTC. Protein translation: CASRKQGGQNYGYTF.